These T cell receptor beta chains were read from a single sample in a study of control samples from healthy donors and cancer patients. Assay used: immunoSEQ multiplex PCR; TCRdb lists only in-frame clones, some missing. The sample gives some 150,000 clones, approximately 94% of which show up once; 11% to 15% is in the top ten. The sample was PBMCs. The receptor set was obtained from a man aged 60-69 years with colorectal cancer. Each CDR3 is given with its conserved first and last residue. D genes are given only for firm matches. Only part of the rows carry a size: once, few, many, or a class if the clone is expanded.

J gene: TRBJ1-2; clone size: -; D gene: -; V gene: TRBV19; CDR3 protein: CASSTRIANYGYTF; CDR3 DNA: TGTGCCAGTAGTACCCGTATAGCTAACTATGGCTACACCTTC
J gene: TRBJ1-1; clone size: once; D gene: -; V gene: TRBV28; CDR3 protein: CASSLSRLQVRNTEAFF; CDR3 DNA: TGTGCCAGCAGTTTAAGCAGATTGCAGGTCCGGAACACTGAAGCTTTCTTT
J gene: TRBJ1-5; clone size: -; D gene: -; V gene: TRBV5-1; CDR3 protein: CASSLEGGGQPQHF; CDR3 DNA: TGCGCCAGCAGCTTGGAAGGGGGGGGACAGCCCCAGCATTTT
J gene: TRBJ2-7; clone size: -; D gene: TRBD1; V gene: TRBV18; CDR3 protein: CASSPGTGGDEQYF; CDR3 DNA: TGTGCCAGCTCACCAGGGACAGGGGGTGACGAGCAGTACTTC
J gene: TRBJ1-2; clone size: -; D gene: TRBD1; V gene: TRBV7-9; CDR3 protein: CASSLGTGTGLGYTF; CDR3 DNA: TGTGCCAGCAGCTTAGGGACCGGGACAGGGCTCGGCTACACCTTC
J gene: TRBJ1-1; clone size: -; D gene: -; V gene: TRBV10-3; CDR3 protein: CASSSQANTEAFF; CDR3 DNA: TGTGCCTCGTCATCCCAGGCGAACACTGAAGCTTTCTTT
J gene: TRBJ1-4; clone size: -; D gene: -; V gene: TRBV6-2/TRBV6-3; CDR3 protein: CASSYSPGRGEKLFF; CDR3 DNA: TGTGCCAGCAGTTACTCCCCAGGGCGGGGTGAAAAACTGTTTTTT
J gene: TRBJ2-4; clone size: -; D gene: -; V gene: TRBV10-1; CDR3 protein: CASSEGGTGNIQYF; CDR3 DNA: TGCGCCAGCAGTGAGGGAGGGACGGGAAACATTCAGTACTTC
J gene: TRBJ1-4; clone size: -; D gene: TRBD1; V gene: TRBV15; CDR3 protein: CATSRAPGTANEKLFF; CDR3 DNA: TGTGCCACCAGCAGAGCCCCGGGGACAGCGAATGAAAAACTGTTTTTT
J gene: TRBJ1-1; clone size: -; D gene: TRBD1; V gene: TRBV4-2; CDR3 protein: CASSKTGVGTEAFF; CDR3 DNA: TGTGCCAGCAGCAAAACAGGGGTAGGGACTGAAGCTTTCTTT
J gene: TRBJ1-1; clone size: -; D gene: TRBD1; V gene: TRBV3-1/TRBV3-2; CDR3 protein: CASSQDLGTGGSVFF; CDR3 DNA: TGTGCCAGCAGCCAAGATCTAGGGACAGGGGGTTCCGTTTTCTTT
J gene: TRBJ1-1; clone size: -; D gene: TRBD1; V gene: TRBV19; CDR3 protein: CASSRQGSVNTEAFF; CDR3 DNA: TGTGCCAGTAGTAGACAGGGGAGCGTGAACACTGAAGCTTTCTTT
J gene: TRBJ2-1; clone size: -; D gene: -; V gene: TRBV7-8; CDR3 protein: CASSQGNEQFF; CDR3 DNA: TGTGCCAGCAGCCAGGGCAATGAGCAGTTCTTC
J gene: TRBJ2-5; clone size: -; D gene: -; V gene: TRBV5-1; CDR3 protein: CASSSQGEDRETQYF; CDR3 DNA: TGCGCCAGCAGCTCACAGGGTGAGGATCGAGAGACCCAGTACTTC
J gene: TRBJ2-1; clone size: once; D gene: TRBD2; V gene: TRBV18; CDR3 protein: CASSPRGSSGADNEQFF; CDR3 DNA: TGTGCCAGCTCACCCCGGGGGTCTAGCGGGGCGGACAATGAGCAGTTCTTC
J gene: TRBJ2-7; clone size: once; D gene: TRBD1; V gene: TRBV7-8; CDR3 protein: CASSLRGQSLIYEQYF; CDR3 DNA: TGTGCCAGCAGCCTCAGGGGACAGTCGCTCATCTACGAGCAGTACTTC
J gene: TRBJ2-5; clone size: -; D gene: -; V gene: TRBV7-2; CDR3 protein: CASSQGGTGTETQYF; CDR3 DNA: TGTGCCAGCAGTCAAGGAGGTACCGGCACAGAGACCCAGTACTTC
J gene: TRBJ1-6; clone size: few; D gene: -; V gene: TRBV18; CDR3 protein: CASSQTVGLNSPLHF; CDR3 DNA: TGTGCCAGCTCACAGACGGTGGGGCTTAATTCACCCCTCCACTTT
J gene: TRBJ2-3; clone size: -; D gene: -; V gene: TRBV9; CDR3 protein: CASSVDRYTDTQYF; CDR3 DNA: TGTGCCAGCAGCGTGGACCGATACACAGATACGCAGTATTTT
J gene: TRBJ2-1; clone size: -; D gene: -; V gene: TRBV2; CDR3 protein: CASRKGGGDEQFF; CDR3 DNA: TGTGCCAGCAGGAAGGGAGGGGGAGATGAGCAGTTCTTC
J gene: TRBJ2-7; clone size: -; D gene: -; V gene: TRBV7-2; CDR3 protein: CASSLVGRVGHEQYF; CDR3 DNA: TGTGCCAGCAGCTTAGTCGGCAGGGTAGGGCACGAGCAGTACTTC
J gene: TRBJ1-3; clone size: -; D gene: -; V gene: TRBV19; CDR3 protein: CASSIYPGYSGNTIYF; CDR3 DNA: TGTGCCAGTAGTATTTATCCAGGCTACTCTGGAAACACCATATATTTT
J gene: TRBJ1-2; clone size: -; D gene: -; V gene: TRBV2; CDR3 protein: CASSKDGANYGYTF; CDR3 DNA: TGTGCCAGCAGTAAAGATGGCGCTAACTATGGCTACACCTTC
J gene: TRBJ1-2; clone size: once; D gene: -; V gene: TRBV6-2/TRBV6-3; CDR3 protein: CASSYQGYGYTF; CDR3 DNA: TGTGCCAGCAGTTATCAGGGATATGGCTACACCTTC
J gene: TRBJ2-7; clone size: -; D gene: TRBD1; V gene: TRBV28; CDR3 protein: CASSPGDRDYEQYF; CDR3 DNA: TGTGCCAGCAGTCCCGGGGACAGGGACTACGAGCAGTACTTC
J gene: TRBJ1-6; clone size: once; D gene: -; V gene: TRBV5-4; CDR3 protein: CASSLGGLRGDSPLHF; CDR3 DNA: TGTGCCAGCAGCTTGGGGGGCCTCAGGGGTGATTCACCCCTCCACTTT
J gene: TRBJ2-2; clone size: -; D gene: TRBD1; V gene: TRBV6-5; CDR3 protein: CASSRDRANGELFF; CDR3 DNA: TGTGCCAGCAGTAGGGACAGGGCAAACGGGGAGCTGTTTTTT
J gene: TRBJ2-3; clone size: -; D gene: TRBD2; V gene: TRBV19; CDR3 protein: CASSILFGLAGVTDTQYF; CDR3 DNA: TGTGCCAGTAGTATATTGTTCGGTCTAGCGGGCGTCACAGATACGCAGTATTTT
J gene: TRBJ2-7; clone size: -; D gene: -; V gene: TRBV11-2; CDR3 protein: CASSLGQGKYEQYF; CDR3 DNA: TGTGCCAGCAGCTTAGGCCAGGGCAAATACGAGCAGTACTTC
J gene: TRBJ1-3; clone size: -; D gene: -; V gene: TRBV6-1; CDR3 protein: CASSEAFPGNTIYF; CDR3 DNA: TGTGCCAGCAGTGAAGCCTTTCCTGGAAACACCATATATTTT
J gene: TRBJ2-1; clone size: -; D gene: -; V gene: TRBV28; CDR3 protein: CATGGTPPYNEQFF; CDR3 DNA: TGTGCCACCGGGGGGACACCACCGTACAATGAGCAGTTCTTC
J gene: TRBJ2-7; clone size: -; D gene: -; V gene: TRBV5-4; CDR3 protein: CASSTSWGHEQYF; CDR3 DNA: TGTGCCAGCAGCACCTCCTGGGGTCACGAGCAGTACTTC
J gene: TRBJ2-5; clone size: once; D gene: -; V gene: TRBV19; CDR3 protein: CASSIEGGGETQYF; CDR3 DNA: TGTGCCAGTAGTATAGAGGGAGGGGGAGAGACCCAGTACTTC
J gene: TRBJ1-2; clone size: -; D gene: TRBD1; V gene: TRBV4-1; CDR3 protein: CASSLFGGQGINGYTF; CDR3 DNA: TGCGCCAGCAGCCTTTTCGGGGGACAGGGTATTAATGGCTACACCTTC
J gene: TRBJ1-4; clone size: -; D gene: -; V gene: TRBV5-1; CDR3 protein: CASSSATVATNEKLFF; CDR3 DNA: TGCGCCAGCAGCTCCGCGACAGTTGCAACTAATGAAAAACTGTTTTTT
J gene: TRBJ2-5; clone size: once; D gene: -; V gene: TRBV18; CDR3 protein: CASSPQGTPETQYF; CDR3 DNA: TGTGCCAGCTCACCACAGGGAACCCCAGAGACCCAGTACTTC
J gene: TRBJ1-3; clone size: -; D gene: TRBD1; V gene: TRBV5-1; CDR3 protein: CASSLGPQGAADTIYF; CDR3 DNA: TGCGCCAGCAGCTTGGGGCCTCAGGGGGCAGCGGACACCATATATTTT
J gene: TRBJ2-7; clone size: -; D gene: -; V gene: TRBV11-2; CDR3 protein: CASSDLRAVPYEQYF; CDR3 DNA: TGTGCCAGCAGCGATCTTCGAGCCGTACCCTACGAGCAGTACTTC
J gene: TRBJ2-3; clone size: -; D gene: TRBD2; V gene: TRBV9; CDR3 protein: CASSVWFHTSGGSAVTDTQYF; CDR3 DNA: TGTGCCAGCAGCGTATGGTTCCACACTAGCGGGGGGTCGGCAGTCACAGATACGCAGTATTTT
J gene: TRBJ1-4; clone size: -; D gene: -; V gene: TRBV7-9; CDR3 protein: CASSLVIVGELFF; CDR3 DNA: TGTGCCAGCAGCTTAGTCATTGTGGGGGAACTGTTTTTT
J gene: TRBJ1-5; clone size: -; D gene: -; V gene: TRBV7-2; CDR3 protein: CASSLHGRSNQPQHF; CDR3 DNA: TGTGCCAGCAGCCTCCATGGACGGAGCAATCAGCCCCAGCATTTT
J gene: TRBJ1-2; clone size: -; D gene: TRBD1; V gene: TRBV15; CDR3 protein: CATSRGPGTGEGYTF; CDR3 DNA: TGTGCCACCAGCAGAGGCCCGGGAACAGGGGAAGGCTACACCTTC
J gene: TRBJ1-1; clone size: -; D gene: -; V gene: TRBV28; CDR3 protein: CATTGAPTEAFF; CDR3 DNA: TGTGCCACTACGGGGGCGCCAACTGAAGCTTTCTTT
J gene: TRBJ1-1; clone size: -; D gene: TRBD1; V gene: TRBV6-2/TRBV6-3; CDR3 protein: CASSYPTGVRTEAFF; CDR3 DNA: TGTGCCAGCAGTTACCCGACAGGGGTTAGGACTGAAGCTTTCTTT